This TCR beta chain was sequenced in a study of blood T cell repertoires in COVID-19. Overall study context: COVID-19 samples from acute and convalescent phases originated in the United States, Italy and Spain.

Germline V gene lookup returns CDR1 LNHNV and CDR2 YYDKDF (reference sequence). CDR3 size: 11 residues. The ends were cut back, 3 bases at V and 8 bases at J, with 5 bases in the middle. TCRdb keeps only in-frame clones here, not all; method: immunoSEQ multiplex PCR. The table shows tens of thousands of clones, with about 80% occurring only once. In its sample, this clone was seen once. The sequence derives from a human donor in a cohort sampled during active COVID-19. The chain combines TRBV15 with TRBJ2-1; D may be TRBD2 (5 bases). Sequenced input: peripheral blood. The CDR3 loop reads CATSRRDEQFF. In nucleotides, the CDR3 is TGTGCCACCAGCAGGCGGGATGAGCAGTTCTTC.